A selection of T cell receptor beta chains follows, all from one sample in a study of response to subunit inactivated influenza vaccine. TCRdb reprocessed the RT-PCR reads with MiXCR, giving one entry per CDR3 protein. Of about 570,000 distinct CDR3 sequences listed, approximately 12% are singletons. The sample in question was PBMCs from blood, obtained on the day of vaccination. All receptors come from a man between 45 and 60 years old who received an inactivated influenza vaccine. The CDR3 runs from the conserved cysteine through the conserved F or W. The order of the fields is D gene, clone size, V gene, J gene, CDR3 DNA, CDR3 protein. D genes are given only for firm matches. The size field is filled for only some rows; it gives once, few, many or a size class.

-	-	TRBV28	TRBJ1-2	TGTGCCACCTCGGTGGCGGGGCTAAGCTACACCTTC	CATSVAGLSYTF
-	many	TRBV7-8	TRBJ2-7	TGTGCCAGCAGCTTAGACAGGGCTGGATACGAGCAGTACTTC	CASSLDRAGYEQYF
TRBD2	few	TRBV4-1	TRBJ2-7	TGCGCCAGCAGCCAAGATCGCGGGGTAGCGGGGACCTACGAGCAGTACTTC	CASSQDRGVAGTYEQYF
TRBD1	many	TRBV29-1	TRBJ2-2	TGCAGCGTTGGGAATAGGGACAGAATGACCGGGGAGCTGTTTTTT	CSVGNRDRMTGELFF
-	-	TRBV30	TRBJ2-3	TGTGCCTGGAGTGTACTCCCCCTCACAGATACGCAGTATTTT	CAWSVLPLTDTQYF
-	-	TRBV3-1	TRBJ2-7	TGTGCCAGCAGCCAAGTTTCATATGGCGAGCAGTACTTC	CASSQVSYGEQYF
TRBD1	many	TRBV19	TRBJ2-6	TGTGCCAGTCGACAGGGTAAGGCGTCTCCTGGGGCCAACGTCCTGACTTTC	CASRQGKASPGANVLTF
TRBD1	-	TRBV11-2	TRBJ2-1	TGTGCCAGCAGCTTTGGGGGACAGGGGCGAATTTCATACAATGAGCAGTTCTTC	CASSFGGQGRISYNEQFF
-	-	TRBV19	TRBJ2-6	TGTGCCACTAGTGAAGACCGGGTCAGGGCCAACGTCCTGACTTTC	CATSEDRVRANVLTF
TRBD2	few	TRBV18	TRBJ2-2	TGTGCCAGCTCACCCGGGACTAGCGGCGGGGAGCTGTTTTTT	CASSPGTSGGELFF
-	-	TRBV27	TRBJ1-5	TGTGCCAGCAGTTTATTGGGACCCCGGGATTATAGCAATCAGCCCCAGCATTTT	CASSLLGPRDYSNQPQHF
-	-	TRBV5-1	TRBJ2-2	TGCGCCAGCAGCTTGGTAGATTCAAGTGAGCTGTTTTTT	CASSLVDSSELFF
TRBD1	few	TRBV5-1	TRBJ2-1	TGCGCCAGCAGCTTGGGCGGGACAGGGTTTGTCAATGAGCAGTTCTTC	CASSLGGTGFVNEQFF
-	-	TRBV4-1	TRBJ1-1	TGCGCCAGCAGCAGACAAGGTTTTGAAGCTTTCTTT	CASSRQGFEAFF
TRBD2	-	TRBV20-1	TRBJ2-3	TGCAGTGCTACCTCCCCAGCGGGGCCCACAGATACGCAGTATTTT	CSATSPAGPTDTQYF
-	few	TRBV7-2	TRBJ2-1	TGTGCCAGCAGCTTAAGGGCAACCGAGAACAATGAGCAGTTCTTC	CASSLRATENNEQFF
-	-	TRBV7-2	TRBJ2-7	TGTGCCAGCAGCGATGGGACGGTCACCTACGAGCAGTACTTC	CASSDGTVTYEQYF
-	few	TRBV20-1	TRBJ2-7	TGCAGTGCTAGAGATCCTGCGGTAAGCTCCTACGAGCAGTACTTC	CSARDPAVSSYEQYF
-	-	TRBV7-9	TRBJ2-5	TGTGCCAGCAGCTTAGAGGCGGAGACCCAGTACTTC	CASSLEAETQYF
-	-	TRBV12-3/TRBV12-4	TRBJ1-2	TGTGCCAGCAGTACGGGGGGTTCTGCCTCCGTCTATGGCTACACCTTC	CASSTGGSASVYGYTF
TRBD2	many	TRBV5-6	TRBJ2-7	TGTGCCAGCAGCCGGAGCGGGGCGTGGATGAACGAGCAGTACTTC	CASSRSGAWMNEQYF
-	-	TRBV9	TRBJ2-5	TGTGCCAGCAGCGTAGGTGGAGCGGGCGTACAAGAGACCCAGTACTTC	CASSVGGAGVQETQYF
-	many	TRBV3-1	TRBJ2-3	TGTGCCAGCAGCCAAGATCTCGTCGGTGCAGATACGCAGTATTTT	CASSQDLVGADTQYF
-	many	TRBV11-2	TRBJ2-2	TGTGCCAGCAGCAAGCAAACCGGAACCGGGGAGCTGTTTTTT	CASSKQTGTGELFF
TRBD2	few	TRBV25-1	TRBJ2-1	TGTGCCAGCAGTGAATTAGCGGGGGGGCTTAATGAGCAGTTCTTC	CASSELAGGLNEQFF
-	-	TRBV21-1	TRBJ1-2	TGTGCCAGCAGCAAAGAGGGCTATGGCTACACCTTC	CASSKEGYGYTF
-	few	TRBV7-8	TRBJ2-3	TGTGCCAGCAGCTTAGCGCAAGAGCTTACGCAGTATTTT	CASSLAQELTQYF
-	-	TRBV4-2	TRBJ1-6	TGTGCCAGCAGCCAAGATAAAGGAAACAATTCACCCCTCCACTTT	CASSQDKGNNSPLHF
-	few	TRBV3-1	TRBJ2-1	TGTGCCAGCAGCCAAGATCCGAATGGTGAGCAGTTCTTC	CASSQDPNGEQFF
TRBD1	-	TRBV12-3/TRBV12-4	TRBJ2-2	TGTGCCAGCAGCAGAAGTCCCGGGACAGGGACCGGGGAGCTGTTTTTT	CASSRSPGTGTGELFF
TRBD1	-	TRBV24-1	TRBJ1-5	TGTGCCACCAGTGGGCAGGGGGGCAATCAGCCCCAGCATTTT	CATSGQGGNQPQHF
TRBD1	-	TRBV29-1	TRBJ2-3	TGCAGCGTTGAACGAACAGGGGACCGCACAGATACGCAGTATTTT	CSVERTGDRTDTQYF
-	-	TRBV12-3/TRBV12-4	TRBJ2-1	TGTGCCAGCAGTTTCTTTTCGGGGACCTACAATGAGCAGTTCTTC	CASSFFSGTYNEQFF
TRBD2	-	TRBV7-6	TRBJ2-5	TGTGCCAGCAGCGGGACTAGGCAAACGTCCCAGTACTTC	CASSGTRQTSQYF
-	-	TRBV20-1	TRBJ2-1	TGCAGTGCTAGTCGACTAGGGCGAAATGAGCAGTTCTTC	CSASRLGRNEQFF
-	few	TRBV4-3	TRBJ1-2	TGCGCCAGCAGCCAAGATATAGGGAACTATGGCTACACCTTC	CASSQDIGNYGYTF
TRBD1	-	TRBV5-1	TRBJ2-1	TGCGCCAGCAGCTCCGGGACAGGGAACTACAATGAGCAGTTCTTC	CASSSGTGNYNEQFF
-	few	TRBV7-2	TRBJ1-2	TGTGCCAGCAGCCCGGACGGCAACCTTTATGGCTACACCTTC	CASSPDGNLYGYTF
-	-	TRBV7-2	TRBJ2-3	TGTGCCAGCAGCTTCGCGCCCACAGATACGCAGTATTTT	CASSFAPTDTQYF
TRBD1	few	TRBV6-1	TRBJ1-3	TGTGCCAGCAGTCCCCAGGGACAGGGGGCGCCTGGAAACACCATATATTTT	CASSPQGQGAPGNTIYF
TRBD1	few	TRBV5-1	TRBJ2-3	TGCGCCAGCAGCCTCACCCCGGACAGGGGGCGCGCAGATACGCAGTATTTT	CASSLTPDRGRADTQYF
-	-	TRBV20-1	TRBJ2-4	TGCAGTGCTAGCCGTCCCCTGGGGGCCAAAAACATTCAGTACTTC	CSASRPLGAKNIQYF
-	-	TRBV4-3	TRBJ2-2	TGCGCCAGCAGCCAAGGTGTGGAGCTGTTTTTT	CASSQGVELFF
TRBD2	few	TRBV20-1	TRBJ2-2	TGCAGTGCTATGGTCGGGGGGGATACCGGGGAGCTGTTTTTT	CSAMVGGDTGELFF
-	many	TRBV12-3/TRBV12-4	TRBJ1-2	TGTGCCAGCAGCCTACGGGGAATTGGGGGCTACACCTTC	CASSLRGIGGYTF
-	-	TRBV12-3/TRBV12-4	TRBJ2-5	TGTGCCAGCAGCCCAGGGTTGATCCAAGAGACCCAGTACTTC	CASSPGLIQETQYF
-	-	TRBV12-3/TRBV12-4	TRBJ2-2	TGTGCCAGCAGTTTTTTCGGTATGACCACCGGGGAGCTGTTTTTT	CASSFFGMTTGELFF
TRBD2	few	TRBV20-1	TRBJ2-2	TGCAGTGCAACCTCCGGGACTAGCTACACCGGGGAGCTGTTTTTT	CSATSGTSYTGELFF
-	-	TRBV7-2	TRBJ2-2	TGTGCCAGCAGCTTAGACCGACAGAACGGGGAGCTGTTTTTT	CASSLDRQNGELFF
TRBD2	few	TRBV6-2/TRBV6-3	TRBJ2-3	TGTGCCAGCAGTTACGTCCGGGGGGGCGTAGATACGCAGTATTTT	CASSYVRGGVDTQYF
-	few	TRBV11-2	TRBJ2-3	TGTGCCAGCAGCTTAGAGCCCAGGGCCACAGATACGCAGTATTTT	CASSLEPRATDTQYF